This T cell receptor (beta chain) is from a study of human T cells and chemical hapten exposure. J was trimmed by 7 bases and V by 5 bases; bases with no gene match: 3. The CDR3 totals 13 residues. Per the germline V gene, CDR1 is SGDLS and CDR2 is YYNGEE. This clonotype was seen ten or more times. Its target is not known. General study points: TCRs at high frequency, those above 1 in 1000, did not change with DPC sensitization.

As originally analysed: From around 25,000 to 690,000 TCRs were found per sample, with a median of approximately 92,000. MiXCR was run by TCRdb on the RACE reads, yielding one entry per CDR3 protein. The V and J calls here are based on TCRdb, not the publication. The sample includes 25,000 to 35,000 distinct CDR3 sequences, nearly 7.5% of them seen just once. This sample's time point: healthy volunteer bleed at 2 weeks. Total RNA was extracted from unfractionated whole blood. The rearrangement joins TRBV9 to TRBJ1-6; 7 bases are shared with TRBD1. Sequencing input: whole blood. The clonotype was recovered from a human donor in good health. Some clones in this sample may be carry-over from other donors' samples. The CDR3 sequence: CASRGQPNSPLHF. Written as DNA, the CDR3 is TGTGCCAGCAGGGGACAGCCCAATTCACCCCTCCACTTT.